This TCR beta chain was sequenced for a study of T cells in Graves' hyperthyroidism and ophthalmopathy. The CDR3 spans 12 residues. Germline CDR1 KGHDR, CDR2 SFDVKD. V shed 10 bases and J shed 7 bases, with 13 bases lying between them. Every diagnosis used clinical symptoms, serum thyroxine and TRAb, thyroid ultrasound and orbital computed tomography. In this sample, this clonotype turned up a few times. The investigators amplified TCR beta CDR3 regions from RNA transcripts. The HTBI set primed first-round TCR CDR3 RT-PCR. TCRdb fed the multiplex PCR reads into MiXCR, producing one record per CDR3 protein. The data hold a few hundred thousand distinct CDR3 sequences, with more than 15% observed a single time.

The chain uses TRBV24-1 and TRBJ1-5; possible D gene TRBD1, 5 bases. The TCR was taken from a woman aged 40 to 50 with Graves' ophthalmopathy. The sequencing sample was made of blood. CDR3 coding DNA: TGTGCCACTACGGACGGGACGCAGCCCCAGCATTTT. Protein product: CATTDGTQPQHF.